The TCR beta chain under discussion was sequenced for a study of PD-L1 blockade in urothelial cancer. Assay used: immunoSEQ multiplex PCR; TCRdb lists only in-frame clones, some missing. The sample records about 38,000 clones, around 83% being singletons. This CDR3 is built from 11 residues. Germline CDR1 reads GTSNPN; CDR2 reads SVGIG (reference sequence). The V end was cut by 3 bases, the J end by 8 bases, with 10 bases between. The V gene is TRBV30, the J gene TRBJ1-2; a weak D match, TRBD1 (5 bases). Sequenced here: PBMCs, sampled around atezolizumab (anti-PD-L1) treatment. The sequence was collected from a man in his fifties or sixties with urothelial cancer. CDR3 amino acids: CAWSGGGGYTF. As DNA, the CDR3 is TGTGCCTGGAGCGGGGGAGGCGGCTACACCTTC. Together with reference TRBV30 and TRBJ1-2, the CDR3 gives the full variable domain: SQTIHQWPATLVQPVGSPLSLECTVEGTSNPNLYWYRQAAGRGLQLLFYSVGIGQISSEVPQNLSASRPQDRQFILSSKKLLLSDSGFYLCAWSGGGGYTFGSGTRLTVV.